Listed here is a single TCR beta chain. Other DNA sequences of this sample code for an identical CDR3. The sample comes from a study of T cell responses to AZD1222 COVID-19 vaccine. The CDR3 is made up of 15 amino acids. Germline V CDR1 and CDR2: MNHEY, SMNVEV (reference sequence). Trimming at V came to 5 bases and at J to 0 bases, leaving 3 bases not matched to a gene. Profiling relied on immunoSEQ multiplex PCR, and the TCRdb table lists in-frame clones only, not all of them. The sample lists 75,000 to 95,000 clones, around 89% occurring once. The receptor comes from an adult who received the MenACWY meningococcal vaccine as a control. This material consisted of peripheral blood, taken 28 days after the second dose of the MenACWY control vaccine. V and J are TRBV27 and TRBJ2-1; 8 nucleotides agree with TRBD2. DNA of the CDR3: TGTGCCAGCAGTAGGGCGGGGGGCTCCTACAATGAGCAGTTCTTC. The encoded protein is CASSRAGGSYNEQFF.